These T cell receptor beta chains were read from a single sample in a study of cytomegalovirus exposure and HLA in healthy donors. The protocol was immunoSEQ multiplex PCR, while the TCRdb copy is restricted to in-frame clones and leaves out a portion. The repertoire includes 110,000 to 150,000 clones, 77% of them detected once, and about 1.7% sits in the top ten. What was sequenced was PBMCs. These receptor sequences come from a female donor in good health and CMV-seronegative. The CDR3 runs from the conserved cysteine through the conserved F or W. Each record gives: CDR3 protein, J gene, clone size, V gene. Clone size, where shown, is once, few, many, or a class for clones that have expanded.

CASSLGTGAGNTIYF	TRBJ1-3	NA	TRBV11-2
CATSRTTSVGVSQAFF	TRBJ1-1	NA	TRBV15
CASSVGRGRDTEAFF	TRBJ1-1	few	TRBV9
CASSSLGLAGGSYEQYF	TRBJ2-7	once	TRBV28
CASTPRTGTARYEQYF	NA	NA	TRBV6-6
CASSLLSVSQETQYF	TRBJ2-5	NA	TRBV27
CSASTGREQYF	TRBJ2-7	NA	TRBV20-1
CASSLQGANYGYTF	TRBJ1-2	few	TRBV28
CASSVAGTGEYTQYF	TRBJ2-3	NA	TRBV5-1
CATSTSATGGNQPQHF	TRBJ1-5	NA	TRBV15
CASSYSRIQPQHF	TRBJ1-5	NA	TRBV6-6
CASRMSSNQPQHF	TRBJ1-5	NA	TRBV6-5
CATGRELASTYEQYF	TRBJ2-7	once	TRBV28
CASRPGDMADTEAFF	TRBJ1-1	NA	TRBV27
CASSLGLAGGSEGEQYF	TRBJ2-7	NA	TRBV7-2
CASRGQNAGANVLTF	TRBJ2-6	once	TRBV19
CASSRQSLRHEQYF	TRBJ2-7	NA	TRBV28
CASSFLGLEATYEQYF	TRBJ2-7	NA	TRBV6-6
CASSSLTSGEEEQYF	TRBJ2-7	few	TRBV7-3
CASSSPGTGDEQYF	TRBJ2-7	NA	TRBV27
CASTTSGNSYEQYF	TRBJ2-7	NA	TRBV6-1
CASSIGWTGEGNQPQHF	TRBJ1-5	NA	TRBV19
CASSLGQDGYEQYF	TRBJ2-7	NA	TRBV5-1